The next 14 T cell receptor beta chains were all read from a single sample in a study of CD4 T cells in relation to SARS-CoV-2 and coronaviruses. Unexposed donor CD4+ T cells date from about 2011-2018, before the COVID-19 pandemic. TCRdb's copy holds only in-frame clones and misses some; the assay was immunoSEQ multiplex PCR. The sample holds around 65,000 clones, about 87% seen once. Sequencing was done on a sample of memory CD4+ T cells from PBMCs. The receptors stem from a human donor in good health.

CDR3 region: CASSVNEGMGYGYTF. In DNA form, the CDR3 reads TGTGCCAGCAGCGTAAATGAGGGAATGGGCTATGGCTACACCTTC. This rearrangement joins TRBV9 to TRBJ1-2; no clear D gene. The germline gives CDR1 SGDLS, CDR2 YYNGEE. Trimming pared 1 base from V and 4 bases from J, leaving 14 bases between. This CDR3 is built from 15 residues.

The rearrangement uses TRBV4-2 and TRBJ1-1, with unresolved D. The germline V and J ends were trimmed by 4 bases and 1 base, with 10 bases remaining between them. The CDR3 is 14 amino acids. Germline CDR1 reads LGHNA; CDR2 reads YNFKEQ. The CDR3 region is CASSPSDRNTEAFF. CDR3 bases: TGTGCCAGCAGCCCATCTGATCGGAACACTGAAGCTTTCTTT.

CDR3 sequence: CASSFGWTNTEAFF. CDR3 in DNA: TGTGCCAGCAGCTTCGGGTGGACGAACACTGAAGCTTTCTTT. The gene calls are TRBV7-2 and TRBJ1-1, with unresolved D. The CDR3 sequence is 14 residues long. Trimming cost V 3 bases and J 1 base, with 9 bases left between them. Per the germline V gene, CDR1 is SGHTA and CDR2 is FQGNSA.

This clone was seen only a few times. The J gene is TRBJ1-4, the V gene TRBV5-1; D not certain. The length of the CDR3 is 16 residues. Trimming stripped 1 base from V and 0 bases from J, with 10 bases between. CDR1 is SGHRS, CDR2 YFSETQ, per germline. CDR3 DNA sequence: TGCGCCAGCAGCTTGAGGGCATTCCCAACTAATGAAAAACTGTTTTTT. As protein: CASSLRAFPTNEKLFF.

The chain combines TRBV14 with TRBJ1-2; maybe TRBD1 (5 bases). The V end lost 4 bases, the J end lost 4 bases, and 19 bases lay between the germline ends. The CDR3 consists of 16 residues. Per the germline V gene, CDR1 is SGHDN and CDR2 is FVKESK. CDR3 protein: CASSLTGTKRSYGYTF. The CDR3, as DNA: TGTGCCAGCAGCCTTACCGGGACCAAACGTTCCTATGGCTACACCTTC.

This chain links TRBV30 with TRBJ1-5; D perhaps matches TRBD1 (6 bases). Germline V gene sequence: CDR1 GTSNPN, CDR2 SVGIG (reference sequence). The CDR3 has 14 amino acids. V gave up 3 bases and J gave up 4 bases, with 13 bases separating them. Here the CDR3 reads CAWSAGGRNQPQHF. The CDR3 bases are TGTGCCTGGAGCGCCGGGGGGCGTAATCAGCCCCAGCATTTT. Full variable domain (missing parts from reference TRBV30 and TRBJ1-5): SQTIHQWPATLVQPVGSPLSLECTVEGTSNPNLYWYRQAAGRGLQLLFYSVGIGQISSEVPQNLSASRPQDRQFILSSKKLLLSDSGFYLCAWSAGGRNQPQHFGDGTRLSIL.

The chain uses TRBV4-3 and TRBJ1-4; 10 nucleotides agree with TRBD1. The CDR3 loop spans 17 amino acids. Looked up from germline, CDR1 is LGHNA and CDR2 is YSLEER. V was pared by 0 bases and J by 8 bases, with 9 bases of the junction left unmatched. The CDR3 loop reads CASSQERQGALREKLFF. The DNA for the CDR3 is TGCGCCAGCAGCCAAGAGAGACAGGGGGCTTTAAGAGAAAAACTGTTTTTT.

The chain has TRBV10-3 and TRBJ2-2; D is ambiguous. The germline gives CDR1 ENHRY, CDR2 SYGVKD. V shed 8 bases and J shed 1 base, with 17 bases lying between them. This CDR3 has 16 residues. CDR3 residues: CAIRRWGKGNTGELFF. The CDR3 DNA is TGTGCCATCCGTAGGTGGGGTAAAGGGAACACCGGGGAGCTGTTTTTT.

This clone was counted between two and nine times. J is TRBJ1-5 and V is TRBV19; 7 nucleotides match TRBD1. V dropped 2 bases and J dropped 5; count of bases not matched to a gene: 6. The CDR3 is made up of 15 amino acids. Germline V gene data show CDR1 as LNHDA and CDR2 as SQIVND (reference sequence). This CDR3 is CASSIWGQKDQPQHF. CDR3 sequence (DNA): TGTGCCAGTAGTATATGGGGACAGAAGGATCAGCCCCAGCATTTT. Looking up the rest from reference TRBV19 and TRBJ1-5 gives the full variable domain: DGGITQSPKYLFRKEGQNVTLSCEQNLNHDAMYWYRQDPGQGLRLIYYSQIVNDFQKGDIAEGYSVSREKKESFPLTVTSAQKNPTAFYLCASSIWGQKDQPQHFGDGTRLSIL.

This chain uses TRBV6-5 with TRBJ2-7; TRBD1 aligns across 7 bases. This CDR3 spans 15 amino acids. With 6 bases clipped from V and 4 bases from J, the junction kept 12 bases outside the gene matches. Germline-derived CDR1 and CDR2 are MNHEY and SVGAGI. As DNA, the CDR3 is TGTGCCAGCAGCGTTTACTTGACAGGGAGTTACGAGCAGTACTTC. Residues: CASSVYLTGSYEQYF.

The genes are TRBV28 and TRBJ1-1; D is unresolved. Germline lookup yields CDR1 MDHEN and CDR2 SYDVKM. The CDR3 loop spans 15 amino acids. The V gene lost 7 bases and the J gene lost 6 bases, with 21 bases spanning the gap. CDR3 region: CASTLTDLANAEAFF. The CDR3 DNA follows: TGTGCCAGCACGCTGACCGATTTGGCTAACGCTGAAGCTTTCTTT.

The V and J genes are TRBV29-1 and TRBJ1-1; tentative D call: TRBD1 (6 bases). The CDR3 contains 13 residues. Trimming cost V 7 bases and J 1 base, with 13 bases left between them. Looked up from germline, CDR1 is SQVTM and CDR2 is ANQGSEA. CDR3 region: CSGRGHQNTEAFF. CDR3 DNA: TGCAGCGGCAGGGGACATCAGAACACTGAAGCTTTCTTT.

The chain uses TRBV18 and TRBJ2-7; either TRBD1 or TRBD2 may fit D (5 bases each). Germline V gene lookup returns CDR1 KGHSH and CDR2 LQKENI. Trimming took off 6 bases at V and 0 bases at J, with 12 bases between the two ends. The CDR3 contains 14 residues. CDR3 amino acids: CASSTGASSYEQYF. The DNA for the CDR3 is TGTGCCAGCTCGACCGGGGCCAGCTCCTACGAGCAGTACTTC.

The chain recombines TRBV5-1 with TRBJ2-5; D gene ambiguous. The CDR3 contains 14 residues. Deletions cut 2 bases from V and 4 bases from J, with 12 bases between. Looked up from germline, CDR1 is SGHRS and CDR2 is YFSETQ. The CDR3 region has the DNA TGCGCCAGCAGCTTAGGAGCCCCACCAGAGACCCAGTACTTC. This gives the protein CASSLGAPPETQYF.